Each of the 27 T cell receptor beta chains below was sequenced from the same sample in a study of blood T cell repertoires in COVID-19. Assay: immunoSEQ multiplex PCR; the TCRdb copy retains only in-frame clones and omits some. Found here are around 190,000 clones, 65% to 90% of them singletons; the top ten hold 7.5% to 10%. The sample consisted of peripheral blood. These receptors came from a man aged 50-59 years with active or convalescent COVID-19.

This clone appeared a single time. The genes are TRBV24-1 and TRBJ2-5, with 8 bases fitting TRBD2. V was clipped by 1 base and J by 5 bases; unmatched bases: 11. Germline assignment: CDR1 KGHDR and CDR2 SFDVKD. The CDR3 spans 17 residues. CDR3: CATSDLRLAWFRETQYF. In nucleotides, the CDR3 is TGTGCCACCAGTGATTTACGACTAGCGTGGTTTAGGGAGACCCAGTACTTC.

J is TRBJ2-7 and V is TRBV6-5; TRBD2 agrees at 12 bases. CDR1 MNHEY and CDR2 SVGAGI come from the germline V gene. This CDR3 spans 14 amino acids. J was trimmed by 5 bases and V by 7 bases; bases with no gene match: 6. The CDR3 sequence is CASIRTSGNHEQYF. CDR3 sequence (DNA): TGTGCCAGCATACGGACTAGCGGGAACCACGAGCAGTACTTC.

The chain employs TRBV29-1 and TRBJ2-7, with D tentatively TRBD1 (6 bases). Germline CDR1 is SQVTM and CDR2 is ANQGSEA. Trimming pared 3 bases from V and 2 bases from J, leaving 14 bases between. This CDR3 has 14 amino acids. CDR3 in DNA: TGCAGCGTTGAGGGACACAAACGTACCTACGAGCAGTACTTC. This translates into CSVEGHKRTYEQYF.

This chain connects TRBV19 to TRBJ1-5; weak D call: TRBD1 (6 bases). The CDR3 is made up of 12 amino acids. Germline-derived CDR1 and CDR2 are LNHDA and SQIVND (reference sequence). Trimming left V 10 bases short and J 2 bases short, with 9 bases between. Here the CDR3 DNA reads TGTGCCATTCGACAGGGCAATCAGCCCCAGCATTTT. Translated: CAIRQGNQPQHF.

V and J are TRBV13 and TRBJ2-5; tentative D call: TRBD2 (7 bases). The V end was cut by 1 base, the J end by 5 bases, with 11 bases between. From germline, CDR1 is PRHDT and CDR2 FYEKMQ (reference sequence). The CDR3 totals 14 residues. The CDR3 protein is CASSLVGGLETQYF. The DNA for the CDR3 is TGTGCCAGCAGCTTAGTCGGGGGGCTGGAGACCCAGTACTTC.

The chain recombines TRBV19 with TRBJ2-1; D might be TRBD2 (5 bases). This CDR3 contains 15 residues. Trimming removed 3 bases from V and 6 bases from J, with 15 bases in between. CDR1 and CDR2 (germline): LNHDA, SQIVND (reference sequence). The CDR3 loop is CASSIQETRVNEQFF. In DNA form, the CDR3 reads TGTGCCAGTAGTATCCAGGAAACGAGGGTCAATGAGCAGTTCTTC.

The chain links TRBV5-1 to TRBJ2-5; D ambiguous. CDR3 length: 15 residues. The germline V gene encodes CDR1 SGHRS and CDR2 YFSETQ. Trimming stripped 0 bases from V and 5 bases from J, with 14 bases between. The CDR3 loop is CASSLGNQVPETQYF. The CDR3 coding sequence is TGCGCCAGCAGCTTGGGTAATCAGGTCCCCGAGACCCAGTACTTC.

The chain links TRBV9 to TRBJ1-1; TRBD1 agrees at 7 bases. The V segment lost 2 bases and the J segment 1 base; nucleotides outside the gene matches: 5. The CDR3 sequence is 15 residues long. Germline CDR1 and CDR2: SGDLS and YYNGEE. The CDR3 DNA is TGTGCCAGCAGCGTGGGACAGACTGCGAACACTGAAGCTTTCTTT. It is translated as CASSVGQTANTEAFF.

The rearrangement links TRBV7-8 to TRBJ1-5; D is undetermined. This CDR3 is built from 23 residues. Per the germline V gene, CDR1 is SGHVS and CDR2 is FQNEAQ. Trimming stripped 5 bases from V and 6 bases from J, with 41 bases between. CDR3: CASSRGRVGAARPRAPAGQPQHF. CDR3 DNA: TGTGCCAGCAGCCGAGGTCGAGTTGGTGCCGCGCGCCCGAGGGCACCCGCTGGTCAGCCCCAGCATTTT.

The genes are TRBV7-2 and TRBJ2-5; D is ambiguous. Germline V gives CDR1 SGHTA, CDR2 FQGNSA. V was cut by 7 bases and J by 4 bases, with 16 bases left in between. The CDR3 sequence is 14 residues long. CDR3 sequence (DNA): TGTGCCAGCACTTCGGCCGTGGCGGTAGAGACCCAGTACTTC. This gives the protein CASTSAVAVETQYF.

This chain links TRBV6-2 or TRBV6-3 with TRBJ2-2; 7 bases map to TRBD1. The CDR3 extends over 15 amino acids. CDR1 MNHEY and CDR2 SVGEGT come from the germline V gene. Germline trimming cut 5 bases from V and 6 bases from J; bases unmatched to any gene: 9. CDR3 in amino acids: CASSTRQGIPGELFF. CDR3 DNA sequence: TGTGCCAGCAGTACACGACAGGGAATTCCCGGGGAGCTGTTTTTT.

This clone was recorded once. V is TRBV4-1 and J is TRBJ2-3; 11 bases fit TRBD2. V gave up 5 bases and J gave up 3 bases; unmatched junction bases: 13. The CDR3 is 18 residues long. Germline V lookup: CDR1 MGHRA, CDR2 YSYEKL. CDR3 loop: CASSFGGLAGGDTDTQYF. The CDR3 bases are TGCGCCAGCAGCTTCGGTGGTCTAGCGGGGGGCGATACAGATACGCAGTATTTT.

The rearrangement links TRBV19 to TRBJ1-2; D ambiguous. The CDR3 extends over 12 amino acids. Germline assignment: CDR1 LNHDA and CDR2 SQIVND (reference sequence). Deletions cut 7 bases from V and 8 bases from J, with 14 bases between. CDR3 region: CASTPGLGGYTF. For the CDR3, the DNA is TGTGCCAGTACCCCTGGACTGGGAGGCTACACCTTC.

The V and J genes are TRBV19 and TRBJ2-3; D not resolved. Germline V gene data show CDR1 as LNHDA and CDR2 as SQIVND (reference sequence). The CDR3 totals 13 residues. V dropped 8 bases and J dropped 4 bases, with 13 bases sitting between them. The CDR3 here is CASWADSSDTQYF. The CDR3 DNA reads TGTGCCAGTTGGGCAGATTCATCAGATACGCAGTATTTT.

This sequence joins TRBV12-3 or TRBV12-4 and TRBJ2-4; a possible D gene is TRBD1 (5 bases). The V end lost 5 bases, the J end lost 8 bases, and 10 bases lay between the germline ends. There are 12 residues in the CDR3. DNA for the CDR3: TGTGCCAGCAGTGGCAGGGTGGACATTCAGTACTTC. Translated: CASSGRVDIQYF.

DNA of the CDR3: TGTGCCAGCAGCTTACGGGACTGGAGCTCCTACGAGCAGTACTTC. Translating it yields CASSLRDWSSYEQYF. This chain uses TRBV7-2 with TRBJ2-7, with D possibly being TRBD2 (6 bases). Germline V CDR1 and CDR2: SGHTA, FQGNSA. V was pared by 2 bases and J by 0 bases, with 11 bases between. The CDR3 totals 15 residues.

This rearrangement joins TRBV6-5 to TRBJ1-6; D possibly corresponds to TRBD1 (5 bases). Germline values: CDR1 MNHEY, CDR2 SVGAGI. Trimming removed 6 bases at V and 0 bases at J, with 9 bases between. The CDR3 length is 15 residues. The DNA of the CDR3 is TGTGCCAGCAGGGGACTGAGCTCCTATAATTCACCCCTCCACTTT. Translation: CASRGLSSYNSPLHF.

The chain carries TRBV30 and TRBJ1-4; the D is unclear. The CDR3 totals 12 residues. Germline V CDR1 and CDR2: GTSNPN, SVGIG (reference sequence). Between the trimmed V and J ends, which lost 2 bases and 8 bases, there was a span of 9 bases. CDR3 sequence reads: CAWSHIKEKLFF. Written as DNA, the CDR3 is TGTGCCTGGAGTCACATTAAGGAAAAACTGTTTTTT.

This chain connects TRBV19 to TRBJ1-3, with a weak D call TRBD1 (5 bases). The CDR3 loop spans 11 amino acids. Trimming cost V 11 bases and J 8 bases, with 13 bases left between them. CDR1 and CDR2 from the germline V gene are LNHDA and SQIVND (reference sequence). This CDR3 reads CAAGRGDTIYF. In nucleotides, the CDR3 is TGTGCCGCGGGGAGGGGAGACACCATATATTTT.

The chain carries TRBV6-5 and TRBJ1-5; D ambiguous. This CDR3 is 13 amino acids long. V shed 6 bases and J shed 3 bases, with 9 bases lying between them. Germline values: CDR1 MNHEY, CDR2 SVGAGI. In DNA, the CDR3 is TGTGCCAGCAGGATGACAAACAATCAGCCCCAGCATTTT. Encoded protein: CASRMTNNQPQHF.

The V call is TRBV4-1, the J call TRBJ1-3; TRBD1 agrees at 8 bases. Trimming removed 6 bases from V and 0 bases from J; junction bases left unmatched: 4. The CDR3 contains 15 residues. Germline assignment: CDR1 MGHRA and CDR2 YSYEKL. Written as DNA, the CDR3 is TGCGCCAGCAGGATAGGACAGGGCTCTGGAAACACCATATATTTT. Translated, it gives CASRIGQGSGNTIYF.

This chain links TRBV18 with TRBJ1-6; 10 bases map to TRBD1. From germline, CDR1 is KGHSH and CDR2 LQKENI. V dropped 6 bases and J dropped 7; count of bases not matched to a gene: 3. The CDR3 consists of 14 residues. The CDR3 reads CASSRTGGNSPLHF. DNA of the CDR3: TGTGCCAGCTCGCGGACAGGGGGAAATTCACCCCTCCACTTT.

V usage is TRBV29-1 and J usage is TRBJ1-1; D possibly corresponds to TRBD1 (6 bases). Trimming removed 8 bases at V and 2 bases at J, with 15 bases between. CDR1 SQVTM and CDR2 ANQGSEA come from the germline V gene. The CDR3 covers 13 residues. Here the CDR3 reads CSTLHRVNTEAFF. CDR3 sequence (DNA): TGCAGCACCCTGCACAGGGTAAACACTGAAGCTTTCTTT.

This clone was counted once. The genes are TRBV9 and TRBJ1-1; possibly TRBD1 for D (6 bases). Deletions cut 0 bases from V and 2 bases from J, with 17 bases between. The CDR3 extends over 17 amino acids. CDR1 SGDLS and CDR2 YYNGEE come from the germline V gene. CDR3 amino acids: CASSVADLRQVNTEAFF. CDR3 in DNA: TGTGCCAGCAGCGTAGCCGATTTAAGACAGGTCAACACTGAAGCTTTCTTT. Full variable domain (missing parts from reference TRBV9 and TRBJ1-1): DSGVTQTPKHLITATGQRVTLRCSPRSGDLSVYWYQQSLDQGLQFLIQYYNGEERAKGNILERFSAQQFPDLHSELNLSSLELGDSALYFCASSVADLRQVNTEAFFGQGTRLTVV.

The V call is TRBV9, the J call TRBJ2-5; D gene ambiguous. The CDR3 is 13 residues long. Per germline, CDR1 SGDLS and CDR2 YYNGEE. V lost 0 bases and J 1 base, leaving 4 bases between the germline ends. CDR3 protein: CASSVAGQETQYF. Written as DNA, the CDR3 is TGTGCCAGCAGCGTAGCAGGCCAAGAGACCCAGTACTTC.

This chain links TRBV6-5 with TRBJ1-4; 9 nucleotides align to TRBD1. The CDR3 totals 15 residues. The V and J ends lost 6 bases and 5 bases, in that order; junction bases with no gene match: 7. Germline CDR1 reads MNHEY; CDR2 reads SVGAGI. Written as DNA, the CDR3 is TGTGCCAGCAGAGACGGACAGGGGAGGAATGAAAAACTGTTTTTT. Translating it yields CASRDGQGRNEKLFF.

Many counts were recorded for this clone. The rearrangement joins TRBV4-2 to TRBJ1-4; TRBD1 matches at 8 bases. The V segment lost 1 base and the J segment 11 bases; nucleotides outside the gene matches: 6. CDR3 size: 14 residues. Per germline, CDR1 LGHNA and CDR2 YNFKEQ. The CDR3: CASSQVSGGYKLFF. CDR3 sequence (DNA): TGTGCCAGCAGCCAAGTGTCAGGGGGCTACAAACTGTTTTTT.